Given below is one TCR beta chain in context. Antigen specificity is unknown. TCR beta CDR3 regions were amplified from RNA transcripts. When the TCR CDR3 underwent first-round RT-PCR, the HTBI primer set was used. TCRdb reprocessed the multiplex PCR reads via MiXCR and lists one record per CDR3 protein. Of about 320,000 distinct CDR3 sequences listed, roughly 17% were seen once; the top ten hold approximately 35%. V lost 8 bases and J lost 2, with 10 bases in between. In germline, CDR1 is KGHDR, CDR2 SFDVKD. The CDR3 is made up of 13 amino acids. An absence of ophthalmopathy progression within 18 months meant stable Graves' hyperthyroidism. Exclusion of a patient resulted from uncontrolled infection, other autoimmune disease, pregnancy or lactation. The sample is drawn from a study of T cells in Graves' hyperthyroidism and ophthalmopathy. Study details: Peripheral blood collection took place at initial diagnosis, before any treatment. Study outcomes and limitations: Blood also contained most expanded thyroid clonotypes above 0.001.

This chain uses TRBV24-1 with TRBJ2-3; tentatively, D is TRBD1 (6 bases). What was sequenced was blood. This receptor was obtained from a man between 25 and 39 years old with Graves' hyperthyroidism. The CDR3 here is CATKQGNTDTQYF. In DNA form, the CDR3 reads TGTGCCACCAAACAGGGTAACACAGATACGCAGTATTTT.